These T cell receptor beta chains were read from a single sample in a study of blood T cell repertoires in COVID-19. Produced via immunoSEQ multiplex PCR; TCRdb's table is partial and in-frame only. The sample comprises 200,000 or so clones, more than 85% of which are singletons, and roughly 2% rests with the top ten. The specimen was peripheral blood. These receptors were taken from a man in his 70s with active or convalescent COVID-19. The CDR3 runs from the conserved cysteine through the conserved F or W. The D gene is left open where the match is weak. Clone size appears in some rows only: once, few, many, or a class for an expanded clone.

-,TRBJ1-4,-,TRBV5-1,CASSLSAGNEKLFF,TGCGCCAGCAGCTTGTCCGCAGGAAATGAAAAACTGTTTTTT
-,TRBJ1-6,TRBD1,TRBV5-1,CASSLAGTDNSPLHF,TGCGCCAGCAGCTTGGCCGGGACAGATAATTCACCCCTCCACTTT
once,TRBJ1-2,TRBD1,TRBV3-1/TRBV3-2,CASSIRTGLRDGYTF,TGTGCCAGCAGCATCCGGACAGGGCTAAGGGATGGCTACACCTTC
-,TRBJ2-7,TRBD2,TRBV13,CASSLGGTNTEQYF,TGTGCCAGCAGCTTAGGGGGGACTAACACCGAGCAGTACTTC
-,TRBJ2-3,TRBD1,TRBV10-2,CASSETGAGTDTQYF,TGCGCCAGCAGCGAGACAGGGGCAGGCACAGATACGCAGTATTTT
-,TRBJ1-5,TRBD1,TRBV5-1,CASSLGSTGGNQPQHF,TGCGCCAGCAGCTTGGGGTCCACAGGGGGCAATCAGCCCCAGCATTTT
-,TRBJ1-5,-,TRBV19,CASSIEDGKFNQPQHF,TGTGCCAGTAGTATAGAGGACGGGAAGTTTAATCAGCCCCAGCATTTT
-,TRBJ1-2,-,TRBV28,CASRAAANYGYTF,TGTGCCAGCAGGGCGGCAGCTAACTATGGCTACACCTTC
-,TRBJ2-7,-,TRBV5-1,CASSRDGGQEQYF,TGCGCCAGCAGCCGGGACGGGGGTCAGGAGCAGTACTTC
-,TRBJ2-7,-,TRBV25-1,CATGAGDLREQYF,TGTGCCACAGGGGCGGGGGATTTACGCGAGCAGTACTTC
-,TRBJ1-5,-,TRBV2,CASSQDSSNQPQHF,TGTGCCAGCAGTCAAGACAGTAGCAATCAGCCCCAGCATTTT
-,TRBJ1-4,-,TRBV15,CATSTHGGGRPRANEKLFF,TGTGCCACCAGCACCCACGGGGGGGGCCGACCTCGGGCTAATGAAAAACTGTTTTTT
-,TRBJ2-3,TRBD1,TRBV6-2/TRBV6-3,CASSPNRGTTDTQYF,TGTGCCAGCAGTCCAAACAGGGGGACCACAGATACGCAGTATTTT
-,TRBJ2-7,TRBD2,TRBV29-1,CSARTSGEQYF,TGCAGCGCCCGGACTAGCGGCGAGCAGTACTTC
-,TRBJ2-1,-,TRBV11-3,CASSLDRIVSGTSSYNEQFF,TGTGCCAGCAGCTTAGATCGGATCGTCTCTGGGACATCGTCCTACAATGAGCAGTTCTTC
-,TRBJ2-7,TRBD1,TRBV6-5,CASSVNPGQIYEQYF,TGTGCCAGCAGCGTAAATCCGGGACAGATCTACGAGCAGTACTTC
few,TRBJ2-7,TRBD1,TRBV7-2,CASSPRQGYEQYF,TGTGCCAGCAGCCCGAGACAGGGGTACGAGCAGTACTTC
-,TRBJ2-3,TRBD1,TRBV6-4,CASSSRNSRPGGATDTQYF,TGTGCCAGCAGCTCCCGGAACTCGCGGCCAGGGGGCGCAACAGATACGCAGTATTTT
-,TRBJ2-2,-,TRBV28,CASSPIVAGELFF,TGTGCCAGCAGCCCAATAGTGGCCGGGGAGCTGTTTTTT
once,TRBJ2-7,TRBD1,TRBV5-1,CASSHDRGSYEQYF,TGCGCCAGCAGCCACGACAGGGGATCCTACGAGCAGTACTTC
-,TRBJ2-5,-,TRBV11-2,CASDGGGGQETQYF,TGTGCCAGCGACGGGGGCGGGGGCCAAGAGACCCAGTACTTC
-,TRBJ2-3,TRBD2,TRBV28,CASSPYWGAGFRTDTQYF,TGTGCCAGCAGTCCGTATTGGGGAGCGGGGTTCCGCACAGATACGCAGTATTTT
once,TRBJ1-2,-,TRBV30,CAWRQGLLVGGYTF,TGTGCCTGGAGGCAGGGGCTGTTGGTTGGGGGCTACACCTTC
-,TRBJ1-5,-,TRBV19,CASSGRRQLSNQPQHF,TGTGCCAGCTCGGGTAGGAGACAGTTAAGCAATCAGCCCCAGCATTTT
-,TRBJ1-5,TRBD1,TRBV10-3,CAIRGQSNQPQHF,TGTGCCATCAGGGGACAGAGCAATCAGCCCCAGCATTTT
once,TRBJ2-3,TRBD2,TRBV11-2,CASSLGPSGVGDTQYF,TGTGCCAGCAGCTTAGGCCCTAGCGGGGTCGGAGATACGCAGTATTTT
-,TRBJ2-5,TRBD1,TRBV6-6,CASIKQGRQETQYF,TGTGCCAGCATTAAACAGGGGCGGCAAGAGACCCAGTACTTC
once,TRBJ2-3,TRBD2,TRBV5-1,CASGLSSGRADTQYF,TGCGCCAGCGGTCTATCTAGCGGGAGAGCAGATACGCAGTATTTT
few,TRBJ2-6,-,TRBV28,CASVSSMGGAVSGANVLTF,TGTGCCAGCGTCTCCTCTATGGGGGGAGCCGTCTCTGGGGCCAACGTCCTGACTTTC
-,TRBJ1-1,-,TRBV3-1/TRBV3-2,CATVHRRSVKAFF,TGTGCCACCGTCCATCGGAGATCAGTTAAAGCTTTCTTT
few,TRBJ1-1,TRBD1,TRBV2,CASSEGQGGLNTEAFF,TGTGCCAGCAGTGAAGGACAGGGAGGACTGAACACTGAAGCTTTCTTT
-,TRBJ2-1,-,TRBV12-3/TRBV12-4,CASSFGPRAKKFF,TGTGCCAGCAGTTTTGGCCCCAGGGCGAAAAAGTTCTTC
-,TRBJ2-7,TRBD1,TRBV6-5,CASTEGTGGFYEQYF,TGTGCCAGCACCGAGGGGACAGGGGGATTTTACGAGCAGTACTTC
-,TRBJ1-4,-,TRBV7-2,CASSLAARYGEKLFF,TGTGCCAGCAGCTTAGCTGCTAGGTATGGTGAAAAACTGTTTTTT
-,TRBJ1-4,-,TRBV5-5,CASSFTGPNEKLFF,TGTGCCAGCAGCTTTACAGGGCCTAATGAAAAACTGTTTTTT
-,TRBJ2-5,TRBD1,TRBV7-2,CASSLSRGTGGRETQYF,TGTGCCAGCAGCTTATCCCGGGGGACAGGGGGGCGAGAGACCCAGTACTTC
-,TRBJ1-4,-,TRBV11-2,CASSYGAIEKLFF,TGTGCCAGCAGCTATGGGGCTATTGAAAAACTGTTTTTT
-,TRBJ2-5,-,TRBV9,CASSVDRGQETQYF,TGTGCCAGCAGCGTAGATAGGGGCCAAGAGACCCAGTACTTC
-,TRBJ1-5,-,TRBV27,CASSNSPGVQNQPQHF,TGTGCCAGCAGTAACTCCCCGGGGGTTCAGAATCAGCCCCAGCATTTT
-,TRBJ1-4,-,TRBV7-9,CASSLRFGSATNEKLFF,TGTGCCAGCAGCTTACGGTTCGGGAGTGCAACTAATGAAAAACTGTTTTTT
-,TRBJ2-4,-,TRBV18,CASSQTGMDIQYF,TGTGCCAGCTCCCAAACAGGGATGGACATTCAGTACTTC
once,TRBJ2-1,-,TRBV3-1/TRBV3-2,CASSQATPSYNEQFF,TGTGCCAGCAGCCAAGCGACTCCCTCCTACAATGAGCAGTTCTTC
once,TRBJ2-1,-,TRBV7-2,CASSAGGDEQFF,TGTGCCAGCAGCGCCGGGGGTGATGAGCAGTTCTTC
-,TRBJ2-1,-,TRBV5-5,CASSFDSPYNEQFF,TGTGCCAGCAGCTTCGACAGCCCCTACAATGAGCAGTTCTTC
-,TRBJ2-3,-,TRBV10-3,CAVYAGSTDTQYF,TGTGCCGTCTATGCAGGAAGCACAGATACGCAGTATTTT
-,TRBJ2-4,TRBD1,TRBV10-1,CASSDRGQAGIQYF,TGCGCCAGCAGTGATCGCGGACAGGCCGGCATTCAGTACTTC
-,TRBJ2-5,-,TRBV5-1,CASSFQLKETQYF,TGCGCCAGCAGCTTCCAGTTGAAGGAGACCCAGTACTTC
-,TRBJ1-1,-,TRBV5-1,CASSQLGSSTEAFF,TGCGCCAGCAGCCAATTAGGGAGTAGCACTGAAGCTTTCTTT
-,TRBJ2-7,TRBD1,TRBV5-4,CASGNRGQGMTYEQYF,TGTGCCAGCGGGAATCGGGGACAGGGAATGACCTACGAGCAGTACTTC
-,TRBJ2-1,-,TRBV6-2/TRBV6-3,CASSYLQGTSYNEQFF,TGTGCCAGCAGTTACCTACAGGGAACCTCCTACAATGAGCAGTTCTTC
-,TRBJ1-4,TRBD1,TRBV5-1,CASTLTGNNEKLFF,TGCGCCAGCACTCTGACAGGGAACAATGAAAAACTGTTTTTT